This is a list of T cell receptor beta chains from one sample in a study of cytomegalovirus exposure and HLA in healthy donors. TCRdb's copy holds only in-frame clones and misses some; the assay was immunoSEQ multiplex PCR. The repertoire holds approximately 100,000 clones, with 9.4% as singletons. The sample comprised PBMCs. These receptors were collected from a man aged 50 or older in good health and CMV-seropositive. Both conserved end residues are part of each CDR3. A D gene is named only where the DNA matches it firmly. Only part of the rows carry a size: once, few, many, or a class if the clone is expanded.

clone_size	d_call	v_call	j_call	cdr3_length	cdr3_nt	cdr3_aa
-	TRBD1	TRBV11-1	TRBJ2-5	16	TGTGCCAGCAGCTTTTTTCCGACAGGGAAGGGGGAGACCCAGTACTTC	CASSFFPTGKGETQYF
few	TRBD1	TRBV27	TRBJ1-2	15	TGTGCCAGCAGTTTAAGGGGGCGGGGGGCTAGTGGCTACACCTTC	CASSLRGRGASGYTF
-	TRBD1	TRBV19	TRBJ2-2	15	TGTGCCAGTAGTCCGGACAGGGTGGGAACCGGGGAGCTGTTTTTT	CASSPDRVGTGELFF
-	TRBD2	TRBV6-6	TRBJ2-2	16	TGTGCCAGCAGTTATGCCCCGGGCGGGGGAGCCGGGGAGCTGTTTTTT	CASSYAPGGGAGELFF
-	-	TRBV6-1	TRBJ1-3	15	TGTGCCAGCAGTGAGGACGGGAGCTCTGGAAACACCATATATTTT	CASSEDGSSGNTIYF
few	-	TRBV19	TRBJ1-2	15	TGTGCCAGCGCTCTTAGTGGGGCCGTCAACTATGGCTACACCTTC	CASALSGAVNYGYTF
-	-	TRBV28	TRBJ2-1	13	TGTGCCAGCAGTTCAGCCTATCTAAGGGGGCAGTTCTTC	CASSSAYLRGQFF
few	TRBD2	TRBV4-1	TRBJ2-1	16	TGCGCCAGCAGCCAGGGACTAGCGGGAGTAGTCAATGAGCAGTTCTTC	CASSQGLAGVVNEQFF
few	-	TRBV28	TRBJ1-1	13	TGTGCCAGCAGTTTAGTAGGGGCCACTGAAGCTTTCTTT	CASSLVGATEAFF
many	-	TRBV7-9	TRBJ2-1	13	TGTGCCAGCAGCTTAGGTGCTAACAATGAGCAGTTCTTC	CASSLGANNEQFF
few	TRBD1	TRBV7-8	TRBJ2-2	15	TGTGCCAGCAGCCAAACAGGGGGCCACACCGGGGAGCTGTTTTTT	CASSQTGGHTGELFF
-	-	TRBV6-4	TRBJ1-5	14	TGTGCCAGCAGCCTCCAGGGCGGCAATCAGCCCCAGCATTTT	CASSLQGGNQPQHF
few	TRBD1	TRBV9	TRBJ2-4	16	TGTGCCAGCAGCAAGCTACCCGGGACAGGGGGCAACATTCAGTACTTC	CASSKLPGTGGNIQYF
-	TRBD2	TRBV6-1	TRBJ2-2	16	TGTGCCAGCAGTGCACCTAGCGGGCGGAACACCGGGGAGCTGTTTTTT	CASSAPSGRNTGELFF
-	-	TRBV4-2	TRBJ1-2	15	TGTGCCAGCAGCCAGAATCGCATCCAACGGTACGGCTACACCTTC	CASSQNRIQRYGYTF
few	TRBD2	TRBV19	TRBJ2-3	14	TGTGCCAGTAGTATAGGGCGGGGGGCAGATACGCAGTATTTT	CASSIGRGADTQYF
few	TRBD1	TRBV7-2	TRBJ2-3	14	TGTGCCAGCAGCTTGGACAGGGCCACAGATACGCAGTATTTT	CASSLDRATDTQYF